This TCR beta chain came from a study of blood T cells in healthy people across ages (dated by TCRdb to about 2015). Study-wide context: In model experiments, roughly one uniquely barcoded TCR beta cDNA molecule per two T cells was captured by template switching. Donors were grouped into four age groups: young (average roughly 16 years), middle-aged (about 38), aged (62) and long-lived (approximately 81). The study analyzed two additional independent replicas of 1 million unique cDNA reads from the same blood draw for two donors, one aged 18 to 29 and one aged 80 or older. The study measured age-related changes in TCR beta repertoire diversity using deep sequencing normalized with unique cDNA molecular identifiers.

CDR1 and CDR2 (SEHNR, FQNEAQ) derive from the germline V gene (reference sequence). V is cut by 0 bases and J by 0 bases, and the space between the germline ends is 20 bases. The CDR3 has 19 amino acids, counting the end cysteine and phenylalanine. The read is trimmed to its CDR3 DNA, 57 bases read in frame from base 1. About this clonotype itself: Its antigen target is currently unknown. No per-base quality is available; no much larger clone lies one base away.

The full study reports these points: Observed TCR beta diversity per million T cells fell roughly linearly with age, and a significant reduction was already apparent by age approximately 40. A strong correlation was found between observed TCR beta diversity and the percentage of naive T cells measured by flow cytometry. The long-lived group showed more naive CD4+ T cells, fewer expanded clones and increased TCR diversity than the aged group, suggesting age selection. The CMV infection status of donors was not known, potentially confounding age-related changes in expanded clonotypes. Total diversity estimates from one million sequenced T cells were considered lower bounds and underestimates. Since profiling was done on bulk unsorted PBMCs, naive and antigen-experienced compartments could not be conclusively compared.

The method was 5' RACE. The instrument given in TCRdb is Illumina HiSeq 2500. A second PCR of roughly 7 to 11 cycles was run with a J-beta primer mix and a sample-barcoded 5' primer. A template-switch 5' adaptor carrying 12 random nucleotides introduced a unique molecular identifier onto each TCR beta cDNA molecule. Each sample yielded at least 3 million CDR3-containing paired-end reads. First-strand cDNA synthesis was performed from all RNA using the Mint cDNA synthesis kit, with priming by a TRBC-specific oligonucleotide. After uracil-DNA glycosylase treatment, a first 18-cycle PCR used universal primers M1SS and BC2_uni_R on all cDNA. The original methods were these. Normalization of each sample was performed by random selection of 1 million high-quality reads, each carrying a distinct molecular identifier. Instead of being binned into consensus sequences, reads that shared molecular identifiers were thrown out. CDR3 identification, clonotype clustering and error correction used MiTCR with a Q25 quality threshold and the strictest error-elimination algorithm. A nonparametric unseen species model with Euler transformation was used to estimate a lower bound on total TCR beta diversity. TCRdb handled the public reads itself, with Q25 trimming in fastp and clone calling in MiXCR, and kept productive beta chains. Every distinct CDR3 protein forms one entry, paired with its most common genes and DNA. V and J calls and clone size were set by TCRdb, not the authors. This sample gives 700,000 to 900,000 distinct CDR3 sequences in total; under 30% of them show up just once. Approximately 2.9% of the sample belongs to the ten largest clones.

The approximately 40 donors, aged roughly 6 to 95 years, were systemically healthy Caucasian individuals from Russia. Around 9.7 milliliters of peripheral blood were collected from each donor into EDTA-treated Vacutainer tubes. PBMCs were isolated by Ficoll-Paque density-gradient centrifugation, with at least 6 million obtained per sample. Trizol reagent was used to extract total RNA from the PBMCs, yielding at least 6 micrograms per sample. For every donor, flow cytometry on a PBMC aliquot measured the percentage of naive CD45RAhigh/CD27high T cells. Another study also made use of these data, one on T cells of mothers and their children. Per that second paper: Nine systemically healthy Caucasian individuals served as donors, namely three mothers together with their six children. cDNA synthesis used all of the extracted RNA, with 1.5 ug of RNA in each 15 ul reaction. In the second PCR, the M1S primer introduced both the sample barcodes and 2-4 random nucleotides. More than 8.5 million TCR beta CDR3 reads were obtained from each mother, and 2.5 million to 3.5 million reads were obtained from each child. Thymic selection shapes the output of TCR recombination in a similar way in related and unrelated pairs, and inherited differences have a minor effect. Related mother-child pairs always showed normalized repertoire overlap that was slightly higher than in unrelated mother-child pairs, though the difference was never significant. Persistent microchimeric T cell clones were not detected, at a sensitivity of roughly 100 clones per million clonotypes. In the study, deep NGS was used to compare the TCR beta repertoires of mothers and children, and features distinguishing related mother-child pairs from unrelated individuals were sought. Mothers averaged around 40 +/- 4 years of age and children averaged about 10 +/- 4 years. After adapter ligation was performed with NEBNext reagents, the libraries were sequenced on an Illumina HiSeq 2000 with 100+100 nt paired-end reads. Mother and child libraries were prepared a month apart and sequenced in separate runs to prevent cross-contamination. Each donor had between 500,000 and 2,000,000 distinct TCR beta clonotypes identified. Naive TCR beta clonotypes were estimated from low-frequency clonotypes matched to each donor's FACS-determined naive share, without sorting.

The material sequenced was blood. This sequence uses TRBV7-9 and TRBJ1-1; TRBD1 could be the D gene, as 6 bases match. The source of this sequence is a boy younger than 18 in good health. The nucleotide sequence reads TGTGCCAGCAGCTTAGCCACCCTCACAGGGAAGGCCTTGAACACTGAAGCTTTCTTT. Its protein is CASSLATLTGKALNTEAFF.